Described below is a single TCR beta chain sequence and its context. Next came a second PCR, run for about 6 to 12 cycles, which used a sample-barcoded 5' primer along with a J-beta primer mix. TCRdb called the 5' RACE reads again in MiXCR, with one record for every CDR3 protein. The data contain over 600,000 distinct CDR3 sequences, around three fifths of them seen just once; the ten biggest clones take up around 24%. The sample is drawn from a study of blood T cells in healthy people across ages. The study drew donors from healthy Caucasian individuals in Russia aged about 6 to 90. This CDR3 is 15 amino acids long. V was pared by 6 bases and J by 2 bases, with 14 bases between. Germline V gives CDR1 MDHEN, CDR2 SYDVKM.

Sequencing was performed on blood. The chain employs TRBV28 and TRBJ2-1; TRBD1 or TRBD2 may be the D gene (5 bases each). The TCR originated in a man aged 35 to 55 in good health. The CDR3, as DNA: TGTGCCAGCAGCCAATCGGGGACGGCCTACAATGAGCAGTTCTTC. Its protein product is CASSQSGTAYNEQFF.